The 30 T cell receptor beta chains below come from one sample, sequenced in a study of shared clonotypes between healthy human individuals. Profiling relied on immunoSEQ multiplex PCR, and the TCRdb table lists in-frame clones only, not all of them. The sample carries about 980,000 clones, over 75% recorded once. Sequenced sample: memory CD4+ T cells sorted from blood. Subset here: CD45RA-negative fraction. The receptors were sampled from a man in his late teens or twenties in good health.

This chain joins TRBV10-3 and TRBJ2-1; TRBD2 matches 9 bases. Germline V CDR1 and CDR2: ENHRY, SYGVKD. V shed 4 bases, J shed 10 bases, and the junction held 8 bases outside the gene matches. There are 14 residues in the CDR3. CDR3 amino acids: CAISGLAGAWEQFF. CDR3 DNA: TGTGCCATCAGTGGGTTAGCGGGAGCCTGGGAGCAGTTCTTC.

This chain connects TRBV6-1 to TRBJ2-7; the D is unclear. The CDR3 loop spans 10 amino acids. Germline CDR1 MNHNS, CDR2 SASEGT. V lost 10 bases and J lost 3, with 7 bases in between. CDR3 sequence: CATNHYEQYF. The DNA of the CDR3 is TGTGCCACCAACCACTACGAGCAGTACTTC.

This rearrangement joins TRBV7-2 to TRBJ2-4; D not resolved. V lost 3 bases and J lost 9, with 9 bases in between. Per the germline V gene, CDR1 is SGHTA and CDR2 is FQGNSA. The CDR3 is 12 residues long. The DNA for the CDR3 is TGTGCCAGCAGCTTCTATAGTGGCATTCAGTACTTC. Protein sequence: CASSFYSGIQYF.

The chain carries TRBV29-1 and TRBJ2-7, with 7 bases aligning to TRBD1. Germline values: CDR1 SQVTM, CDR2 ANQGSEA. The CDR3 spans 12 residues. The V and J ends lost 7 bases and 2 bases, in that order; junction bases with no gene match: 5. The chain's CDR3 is CSASTGTYEQYF. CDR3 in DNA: TGCAGCGCCTCGACAGGGACCTACGAGCAGTACTTC.

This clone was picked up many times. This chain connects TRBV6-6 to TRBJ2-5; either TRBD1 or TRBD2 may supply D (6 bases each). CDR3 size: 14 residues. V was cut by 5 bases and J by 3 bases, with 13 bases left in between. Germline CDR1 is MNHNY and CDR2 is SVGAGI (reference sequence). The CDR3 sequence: CASSDRGGKETQYF. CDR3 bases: TGTGCCAGCAGTGATAGAGGGGGGAAAGAGACCCAGTACTTC.

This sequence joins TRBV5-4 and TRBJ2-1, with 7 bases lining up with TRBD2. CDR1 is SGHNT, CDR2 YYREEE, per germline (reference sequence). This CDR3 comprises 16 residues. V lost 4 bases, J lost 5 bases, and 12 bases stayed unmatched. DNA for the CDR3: TGTGCCAGCAGCCAGTTGAGGCGGGAGTCAGACAATGAGCAGTTCTTC. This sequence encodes CASSQLRRESDNEQFF.

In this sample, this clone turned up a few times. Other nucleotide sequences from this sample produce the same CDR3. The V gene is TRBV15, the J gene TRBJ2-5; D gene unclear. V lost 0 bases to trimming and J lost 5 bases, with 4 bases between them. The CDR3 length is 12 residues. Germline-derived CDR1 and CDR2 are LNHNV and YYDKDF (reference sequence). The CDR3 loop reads CATSRDVETQYF. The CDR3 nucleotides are TGTGCCACCAGCAGAGATGTGGAGACCCAGTACTTC.

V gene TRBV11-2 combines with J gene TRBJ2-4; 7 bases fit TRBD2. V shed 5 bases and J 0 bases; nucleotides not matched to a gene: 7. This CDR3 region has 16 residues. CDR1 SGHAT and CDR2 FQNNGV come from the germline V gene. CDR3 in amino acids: CASSPRLALAKNIQYF. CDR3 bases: TGTGCCAGCAGCCCCCGACTAGCACTAGCCAAAAACATTCAGTACTTC.

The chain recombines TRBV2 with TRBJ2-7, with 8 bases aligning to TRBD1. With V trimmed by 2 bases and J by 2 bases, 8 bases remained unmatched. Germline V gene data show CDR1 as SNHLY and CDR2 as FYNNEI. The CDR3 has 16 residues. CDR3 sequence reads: CASSESGRGLPYEQYF. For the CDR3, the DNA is TGTGCCAGCAGTGAATCGGGCAGGGGGCTTCCCTACGAGCAGTACTTC.

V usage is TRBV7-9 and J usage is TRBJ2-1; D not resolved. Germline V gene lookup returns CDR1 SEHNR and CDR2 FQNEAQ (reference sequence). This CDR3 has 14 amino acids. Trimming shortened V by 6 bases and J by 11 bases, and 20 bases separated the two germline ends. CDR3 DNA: TGTGCCAGCAGTTGTAAGTCAGGAATTTGTAAGCAGTTCTTC. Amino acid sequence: CASSCKSGICKQFF. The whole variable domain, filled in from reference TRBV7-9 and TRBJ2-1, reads DTGVSQNPRHKITKRGQNVTFRCDPISEHNRLYWYRQTLGQGPEFLTYFQNEAQLEKSRLLSDRFSAERPKGSFSTLEIQRTEQGDSAMYLCASSCKSGICKQFFGPGTRLTVL.

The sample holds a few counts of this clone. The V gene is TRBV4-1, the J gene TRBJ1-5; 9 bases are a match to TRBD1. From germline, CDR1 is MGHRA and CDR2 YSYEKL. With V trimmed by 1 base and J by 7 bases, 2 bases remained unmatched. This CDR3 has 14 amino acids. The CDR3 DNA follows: TGCGCCAGCAGCCAAGGGGACAGGGACCAGCCCCAGCATTTT. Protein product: CASSQGDRDQPQHF.

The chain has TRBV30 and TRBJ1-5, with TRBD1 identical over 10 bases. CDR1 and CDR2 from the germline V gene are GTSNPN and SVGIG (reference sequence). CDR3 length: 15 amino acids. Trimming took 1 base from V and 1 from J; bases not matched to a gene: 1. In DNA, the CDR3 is TGTGCCTGGAGTGGGGACAGGGGAAGCAATCAGCCCCAGCATTTT. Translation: CAWSGDRGSNQPQHF.

The CDR3 bases are TGTGCCAGCAGCTCAAACCTTAGACAGGGGTCCTACGAGCAGTACTTC. It translates to CASSSNLRQGSYEQYF. The chain couples TRBV7-9 to TRBJ2-7, with 8 nucleotides matching TRBD1. Germline V gene lookup returns CDR1 SEHNR and CDR2 FQNEAQ (reference sequence). CDR3 length: 16 amino acids. V gave up 4 bases and J gave up 1 base; unmatched junction bases: 9. The full variable domain, its missing parts supplied by reference TRBV7-9 and TRBJ2-7, is DTGVSQNPRHKITKRGQNVTFRCDPISEHNRLYWYRQTLGQGPEFLTYFQNEAQLEKSRLLSDRFSAERPKGSFSTLEIQRTEQGDSAMYLCASSSNLRQGSYEQYFGPGTRLTVT.

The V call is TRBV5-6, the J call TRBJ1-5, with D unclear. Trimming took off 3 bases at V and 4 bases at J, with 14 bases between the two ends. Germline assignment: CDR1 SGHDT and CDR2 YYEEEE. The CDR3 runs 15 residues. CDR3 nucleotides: TGTGCCAGCAGCTCCCAGACGATAATTAATCAGCCCCAGCATTTT. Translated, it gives CASSSQTIINQPQHF.

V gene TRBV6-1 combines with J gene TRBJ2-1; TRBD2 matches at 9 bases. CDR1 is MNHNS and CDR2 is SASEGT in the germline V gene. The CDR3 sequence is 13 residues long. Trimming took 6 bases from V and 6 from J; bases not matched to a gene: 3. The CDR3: CASRDSGGNEQFF. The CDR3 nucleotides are TGTGCCAGCAGAGATAGCGGGGGCAATGAGCAGTTCTTC.

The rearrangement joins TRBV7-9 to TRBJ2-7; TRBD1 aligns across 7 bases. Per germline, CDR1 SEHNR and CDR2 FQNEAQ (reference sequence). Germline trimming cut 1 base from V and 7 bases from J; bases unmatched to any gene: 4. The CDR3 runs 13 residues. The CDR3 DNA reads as TGTGCCAGCAGCTTAGACATACAGGGGGAGCAGTACTTC. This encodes CASSLDIQGEQYF.

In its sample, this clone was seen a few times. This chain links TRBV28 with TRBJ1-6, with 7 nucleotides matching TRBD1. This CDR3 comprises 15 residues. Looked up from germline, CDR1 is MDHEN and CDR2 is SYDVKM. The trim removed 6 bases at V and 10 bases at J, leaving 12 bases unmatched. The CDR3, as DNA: TGTGCCAGCAGCACGATCGACAGGGATGGATCACCCCTCCACTTT. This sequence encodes CASSTIDRDGSPLHF.

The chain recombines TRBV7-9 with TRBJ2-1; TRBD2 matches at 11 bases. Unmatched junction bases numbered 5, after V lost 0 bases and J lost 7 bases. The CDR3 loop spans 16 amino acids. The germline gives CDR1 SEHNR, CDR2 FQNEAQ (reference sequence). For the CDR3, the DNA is TGTGCCAGCAGCTTAGCCGGGCTAGCGGGAGGTAATGAGCAGTTCTTC. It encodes CASSLAGLAGGNEQFF.

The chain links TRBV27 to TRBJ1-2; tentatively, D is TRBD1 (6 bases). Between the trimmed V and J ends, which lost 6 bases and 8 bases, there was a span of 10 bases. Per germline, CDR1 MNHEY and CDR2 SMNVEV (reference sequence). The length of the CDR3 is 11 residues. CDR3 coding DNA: TGTGCCAGCAGATACAGGGACGGCTACACCTTC. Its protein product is CASRYRDGYTF.

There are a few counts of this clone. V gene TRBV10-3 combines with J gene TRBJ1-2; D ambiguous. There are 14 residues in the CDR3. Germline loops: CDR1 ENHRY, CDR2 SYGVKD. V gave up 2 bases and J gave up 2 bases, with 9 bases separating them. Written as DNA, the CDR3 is TGTGCCATCAGTGAGAAGACGGCAAACTATGGCTACACCTTC. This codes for CAISEKTANYGYTF.

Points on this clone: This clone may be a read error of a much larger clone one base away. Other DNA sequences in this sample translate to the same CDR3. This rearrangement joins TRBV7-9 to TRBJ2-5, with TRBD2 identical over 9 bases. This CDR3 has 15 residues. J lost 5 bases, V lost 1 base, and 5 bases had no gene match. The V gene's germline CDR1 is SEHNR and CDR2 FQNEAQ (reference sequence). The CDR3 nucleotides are TGTGCCAGCAGCTTAGGCGGGGGGGCCGCCGAGACCCAGTACTTC. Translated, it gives CASSLGGGAAETQYF.

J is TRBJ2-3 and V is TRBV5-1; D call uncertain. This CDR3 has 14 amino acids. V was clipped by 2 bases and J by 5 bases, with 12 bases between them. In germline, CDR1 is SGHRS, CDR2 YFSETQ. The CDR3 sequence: CASSFYGQEDTQYF. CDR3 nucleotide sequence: TGCGCCAGCAGCTTTTACGGGCAAGAAGATACGCAGTATTTT.

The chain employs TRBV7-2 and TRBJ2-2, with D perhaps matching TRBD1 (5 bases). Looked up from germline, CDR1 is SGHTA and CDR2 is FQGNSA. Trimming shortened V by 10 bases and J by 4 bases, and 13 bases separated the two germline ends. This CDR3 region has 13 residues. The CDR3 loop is CATTTGVTGELFF. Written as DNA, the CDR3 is TGTGCCACCACCACAGGCGTCACCGGGGAGCTGTTTTTT.

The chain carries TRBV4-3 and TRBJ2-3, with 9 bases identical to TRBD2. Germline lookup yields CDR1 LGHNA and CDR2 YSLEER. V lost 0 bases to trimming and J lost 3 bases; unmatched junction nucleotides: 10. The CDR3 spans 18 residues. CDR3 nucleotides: TGCGCCAGCAGCCAAGATGCGGGGGGGGACGTTAATACAGATACGCAGTATTTT. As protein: CASSQDAGGDVNTDTQYF.

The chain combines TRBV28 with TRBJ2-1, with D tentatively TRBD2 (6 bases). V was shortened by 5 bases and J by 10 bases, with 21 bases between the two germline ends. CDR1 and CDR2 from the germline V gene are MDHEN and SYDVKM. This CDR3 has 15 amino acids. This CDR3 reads CASSPGGDPVREQFF. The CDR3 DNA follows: TGTGCCAGCAGTCCAGGAGGGGACCCTGTTCGGGAGCAGTTCTTC. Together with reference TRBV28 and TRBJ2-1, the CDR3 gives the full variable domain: DVKVTQSSRYLVKRTGEKVFLECVQDMDHENMFWYRQDPGLGLRLIYFSYDVKMKEKGDIPEGYSVSREKKERFSLILESASTNQTSMYLCASSPGGDPVREQFFGPGTRLTVL.

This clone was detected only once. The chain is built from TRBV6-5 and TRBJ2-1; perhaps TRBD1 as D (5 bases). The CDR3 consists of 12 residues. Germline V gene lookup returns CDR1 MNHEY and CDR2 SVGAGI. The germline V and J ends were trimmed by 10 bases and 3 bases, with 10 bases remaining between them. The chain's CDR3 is CATWGNYNEQFF. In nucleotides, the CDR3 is TGTGCCACCTGGGGCAACTACAATGAGCAGTTCTTC.

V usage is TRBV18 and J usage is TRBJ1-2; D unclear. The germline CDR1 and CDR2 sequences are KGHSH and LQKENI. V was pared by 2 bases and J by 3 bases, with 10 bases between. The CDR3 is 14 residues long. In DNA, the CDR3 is TGTGCCAGCTCACCATCGGGAGGTGACTATGGCTACACCTTC. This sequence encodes CASSPSGGDYGYTF.

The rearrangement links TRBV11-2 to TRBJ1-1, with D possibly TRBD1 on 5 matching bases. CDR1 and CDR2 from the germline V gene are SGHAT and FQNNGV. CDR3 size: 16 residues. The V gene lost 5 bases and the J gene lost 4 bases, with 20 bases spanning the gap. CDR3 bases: TGTGCCAGCAGCCGCAACGGGGGAATGGCAACCACTGAAGCTTTCTTT. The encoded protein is CASSRNGGMATTEAFF. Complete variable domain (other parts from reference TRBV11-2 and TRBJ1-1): EAGVAQSPRYKIIEKRQSVAFWCNPISGHATLYWYQQILGQGPKLLIQFQNNGVVDDSQLPKDRFSAERLKGVDSTLKIQPAKLEDSAVYLCASSRNGGMATTEAFFGQGTRLTVV.

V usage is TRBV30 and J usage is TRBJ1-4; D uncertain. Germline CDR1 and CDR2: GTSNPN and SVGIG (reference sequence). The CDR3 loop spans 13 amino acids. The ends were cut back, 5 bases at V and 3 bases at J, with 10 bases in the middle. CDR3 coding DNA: TGTGCCTGGGGTTATCAGGCTAATGAAAAACTGTTTTTT. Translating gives CAWGYQANEKLFF.

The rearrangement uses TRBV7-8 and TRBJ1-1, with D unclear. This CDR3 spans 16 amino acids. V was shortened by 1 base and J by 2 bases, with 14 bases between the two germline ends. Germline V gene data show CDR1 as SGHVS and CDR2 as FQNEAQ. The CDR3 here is CASSLESGVLNTEAFF. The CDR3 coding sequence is TGTGCCAGCAGCTTAGAAAGCGGAGTTCTAAACACTGAAGCTTTCTTT. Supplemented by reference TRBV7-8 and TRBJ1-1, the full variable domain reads GAGVSQSPRYKVAKRGQDVALRCDPISGHVSLFWYQQALGQGPEFLTYFQNEAQLDKSGLPSDRFFAERPEGSVSTLKIQRTQQEDSAVYLCASSLESGVLNTEAFFGQGTRLTVV.